The clone carrying this T cell receptor (beta chain) was picked up many times. The antigen remains undetermined. The source of the sample is a study of T cell clonality in common variable immunodeficiency. Study-wide results and limits: In common variable immunodeficiency, TCR beta chains reportedly carried fewer deletions and N-nucleotide insertions.

Profiled with immunoSEQ multiplex PCR; TCRdb holds only in-frame clones, not every one. The sample contains under 40,000 clones, none of them singletons. Most patients and controls had Caucasian heritage. The sequenced sample was peripheral blood mononuclear cells. This sequence was found in a person between 18 and 75 years old in good health.

This CDR3 is CASSLSKPDTQYF. The CDR3 bases that were read are TGTGCCAGCAGCTTATCTAAGCCAGATACG. The chain uses TRBV7-6 and TRBJ2-3; no firm D call. The missing CDR3 end, 3 residues past where the read stops, is filled in from the germline J gene. This CDR3 contains 13 residues. V lost 2 bases, J lost 4 bases, and 7 bases lay in between. Germline loops: CDR1 SGHVS, CDR2 FNYEAQ.